A single sample is the source of the 9 T cell receptor beta chains below, sequenced in a study of T cell responses to AZD1222 COVID-19 vaccine. Profiled with immunoSEQ multiplex PCR; TCRdb holds only in-frame clones, not every one. The sample consists of some 200,000 clones, approximately 93% of them appearing once. The sample here was peripheral blood, taken on day 0 of AZD1222 vaccination. These receptors all stem from an adult in good health.

This sequence joins TRBV11-3 and TRBJ2-7; perhaps D is TRBD1 or TRBD2 (5 bases each). The CDR3 runs 15 residues. CDR1 is SGHNT and CDR2 is YENEEA in the germline V gene. V was pared by 1 base and J by 1 base, with 11 bases between. The CDR3 region is CASSLGGTASYEQYF. In DNA form, the CDR3 reads TGTGCCAGCAGCTTAGGAGGGACCGCTTCCTACGAGCAGTACTTC.

The chain links TRBV4-2 to TRBJ1-5; D is unclear. Trimming left V 4 bases short and J 2 bases short, with 6 bases between. Germline V gene sequence: CDR1 LGHNA, CDR2 YNFKEQ. CDR3 length: 13 amino acids. The CDR3 region has the DNA TGTGCCAGCAGCCTACAGCGCAATCAGCCCCAGCATTTT. Translation gives CASSLQRNQPQHF.

This chain joins TRBV5-8 and TRBJ1-4; a possible D gene is TRBD1 (5 bases). V lost 4 bases and J lost 8, with 21 bases in between. The length of the CDR3 is 16 residues. Germline CDR1 SGHTS, CDR2 YDEGEE. CDR3 bases: TGTGCCAGCAGCACACCATTCCGGGACGGGAGAGAAAAACTGTTTTTT. Translation: CASSTPFRDGREKLFF.

This clone has a single count. Written as DNA, the CDR3 is TGTGCCAGCAGCTTCGGGCGGATCTACAATGAGCAGTTCTTC. Its translation is CASSFGRIYNEQFF. The chain is built from TRBV7-8 and TRBJ2-1, with D uncertain. Trimming left V 3 bases short and J 3 bases short, with 9 bases between. The CDR3 is 14 residues long. CDR1 and CDR2 (germline): SGHVS, FQNEAQ.

The chain joins TRBV6-5 to TRBJ1-4; D is uncertain. Trimming left V 7 bases short and J 5 bases short, with 2 bases between. Germline values: CDR1 MNHEY, CDR2 SVGAGI. The CDR3 is 10 amino acids. The DNA for the CDR3 is TGTGCCAGCATCAATGAAAAACTGTTTTTT. Its protein is CASINEKLFF.

The V gene is TRBV27, the J gene TRBJ1-3; D is unresolved. The CDR3 length is 18 residues. The germline gives CDR1 MNHEY, CDR2 SMNVEV (reference sequence). Trimming removed 7 bases at V and 4 bases at J, with 26 bases between. Here the CDR3 reads CASTTPGLPLSRGNTIYF. The CDR3 nucleotides read TGTGCCAGCACTACCCCGGGATTACCACTTTCTCGGGGAAACACCATATATTTT.

CDR3 loop: CASTVQGTGNTIYF. CDR3 sequence (DNA): TGTGCCAGCACTGTACAGGGAACTGGAAACACCATATATTTT. V and J are TRBV6-5 and TRBJ1-3; D might be TRBD1 (6 bases). The germline V and J ends were trimmed by 7 bases and 2 bases, with 12 bases remaining between them. The CDR3 totals 14 residues. Germline V CDR1 and CDR2: MNHEY, SVGAGI.

The V call is TRBV6-5, the J call TRBJ2-7; tentative D call: TRBD2 (5 bases). Germline V gene lookup returns CDR1 MNHEY and CDR2 SVGAGI. CDR3 size: 14 residues. With 7 bases removed from V and 1 base from J, the gap between germline ends came to 14 bases. The CDR3 nucleotides read TGTGCCAGCACACAGCCGCCGGGGTCCTACGAGCAGTACTTC. Translating it yields CASTQPPGSYEQYF.

The gene calls are TRBV6-5 and TRBJ1-1; D gene uncertain. Per germline, CDR1 MNHEY and CDR2 SVGAGI. CDR3 length: 16 amino acids. Deletions cut 2 bases from V and 2 bases from J, with 15 bases between. CDR3 amino acids: CASSYRVGTTNTEAFF. CDR3 in DNA: TGTGCCAGCAGTTACCGAGTGGGCACAACTAACACTGAAGCTTTCTTT.